This T cell receptor (beta chain) was sequenced for a study of T cells after yellow fever vaccination. Overall study context: Fractions with few cells were prepared using SMART-Seq v4 Ultra Low Input.

Per germline, CDR1 SGHTA and CDR2 FQGNSA. The V gene lost 0 bases and the J gene lost 0 bases, with 11 bases spanning the gap. This CDR3 comprises 16 residues. Researchers made TCR cDNA using 5'RACE template switching, and this step added a universal primer site and UMIs. One entry per CDR3 protein, called by TCRdb with MiXCR from the 5' RACE reads. The data show almost 600,000 distinct CDR3 sequences, with 13% seen just once and 11% to 15% held by the top ten. In this sample, this clonotype turned up a few times. The sequencing here drew on PBMCs, taken on the day of the yellow fever booster vaccination. This TCR came from a man aged 25 to 45 who received the YFV17D yellow fever vaccine. V and J are TRBV7-2 and TRBJ2-5, with a tentative D call TRBD2 (5 bases). The CDR3 is CASSLARVGDQETQYF. CDR3 DNA sequence: TGTGCCAGCAGCTTAGCACGCGTCGGGGACCAAGAGACCCAGTACTTC.